This section outlines one TCR beta chain sequence together with its context. No antigen is known for it. This sample is drawn from a study of T cell responses to AZD1222 COVID-19 vaccine. Study results and limitations: Spike-specific TCR breadth and depth grew following two AZD1222 doses. Only six people who got AZD1222 tested seropositive at baseline. Donors were chiefly white British, with a greater number of females, and clonal diversity was perhaps underestimated. Researchers report vaccine-associated CD4 TCRs spanning spike, with dominance at 160-218 and 743-854.

The V and J ends lost 5 bases and 2 bases respectively, with 12 bases between them. The germline V gene encodes CDR1 GTSNPN and CDR2 SVGIG (reference sequence). This CDR3 is built from 13 residues. Profiling relied on immunoSEQ multiplex PCR, and the TCRdb table lists in-frame clones only, not all of them. Found here are roughly 80,000 clones, about 90% of them singletons; the top ten hold less than 5.5%. The source is an adult in good health. The starting material was peripheral blood, obtained on day 0 of MenACWY control vaccination. The chain uses TRBV30 and TRBJ1-1; D unclear. The CDR3 nucleotides read TGTGCCTGGTCGGCAGGATCTAACACTGAAGCTTTCTTT. Translation: CAWSAGSNTEAFF.